This passage covers 30 T cell receptor beta chains from one sample sequenced in a study of regulatory T cells in long-lasting Graves disease. Time point reported: persistent/refractory GD, antithyroid drugs over 5 years with positive TRAb. PBMC-extracted RNA yielded the TCR library. CDR3-region Arm-PCR and iRepertoire HTBI primers produced the TCR beta libraries. TCRdb called the multiplex PCR reads again in MiXCR, with one record for every CDR3 protein. Of 350,000 to 450,000 distinct CDR3 sequences listed, 21% are singletons. Sequencing was performed on peripheral blood mononuclear cells (PBMCs), taken when the disease was refractory, from a patient treated with antithyroid drugs. These receptors were collected from a female donor with Graves disease.

This clonotype was detected only a few times. V usage is TRBV20-1 and J usage is TRBJ1-6; 12 nucleotides agree with TRBD1. Per germline, CDR1 DFQATT and CDR2 SNEGSKA (reference sequence). The V gene end was trimmed by 5 bases and the J gene end by 8 bases; junction bases not matched to a gene: 7. The CDR3 contains 15 residues. The CDR3 loop is CSARGGQGADSPLHF. The CDR3, as DNA: TGCAGTGCTCGGGGGGGACAGGGGGCGGATTCACCCCTCCACTTT.

CDR3 sequence reads: CASSLVVTGGNTGELFF. The CDR3, as DNA: TGTGCCAGCAGCTTGGTTGTAACAGGGGGGAACACCGGGGAGCTGTTTTTT. The genes are TRBV5-6 and TRBJ2-2, with TRBD1 matching over 8 bases. V lost 0 bases and J lost 1; bases outside the gene matches: 5. The CDR3 consists of 17 residues. From germline, CDR1 is SGHDT and CDR2 YYEEEE.

This clonotype was found many times. The V gene is TRBV11-2, the J gene TRBJ1-4; D is uncertain. The V end lost 0 bases, the J end lost 4 bases, and 15 bases lay between the germline ends. This CDR3 has 17 residues. Germline V lookup: CDR1 SGHAT, CDR2 FQNNGV. The CDR3 coding sequence is TGTGCCAGCAGCTTAGATATGGTTGGAGGGAGTAATGAAAAACTGTTTTTT. It yields the protein CASSLDMVGGSNEKLFF. Drawing the rest from reference TRBV11-2 and TRBJ1-4, the complete variable domain is EAGVAQSPRYKIIEKRQSVAFWCNPISGHATLYWYQQILGQGPKLLIQFQNNGVVDDSQLPKDRFSAERLKGVDSTLKIQPAKLEDSAVYLCASSLDMVGGSNEKLFFGSGTQLSVL.

This clonotype was counted ten times or more. The chain employs TRBV28 and TRBJ1-2, with D tentatively TRBD1 (6 bases). Between the trimmed V and J ends, which lost 5 bases and 3 bases, there was a span of 16 bases. Germline values: CDR1 MDHEN, CDR2 SYDVKM. There are 15 residues in the CDR3. The CDR3 spells CASSLSLQGDYGYTF. CDR3 bases: TGTGCCAGCAGTCTTTCACTACAGGGTGACTATGGCTACACCTTC.

This clonotype has more than one count but fewer than ten. The chain uses TRBV5-1 and TRBJ1-1; the D is unclear. V shed 4 bases and J shed 4 bases, with 11 bases lying between them. This CDR3 comprises 13 residues. Germline V CDR1 and CDR2: SGHRS, YFSETQ. In DNA form, the CDR3 reads TGCGCCAGCAGCCTTGAAACGGGCACTGAAGCTTTCTTT. Its protein is CASSLETGTEAFF.

The table lists this clonotype with a few counts. V usage is TRBV2 and J usage is TRBJ2-1; D is undetermined. CDR3 length: 13 residues. Trimming stripped 8 bases from V and 8 bases from J, with 16 bases between. From germline, CDR1 is SNHLY and CDR2 FYNNEI. Here the CDR3 DNA reads TGTGCCAGCGGGATTGGAAGCGTCGATGAGCAGTTCTTC. Its protein is CASGIGSVDEQFF.

This clonotype turned up a few times. CDR3 sequence (DNA): TGTGCCAGCAGTTTATCGAGTAGGGCCTACGAGCAGTACTTC. It codes for CASSLSSRAYEQYF. The rearrangement joins TRBV27 to TRBJ2-7; D remains unclear. Germline CDR1 and CDR2: MNHEY and SMNVEV (reference sequence). V was shortened by 0 bases and J by 2 bases, with 8 bases between the two germline ends. The CDR3 extends over 14 amino acids.

Many counts were recorded for this clonotype. The chain combines TRBV28 with TRBJ1-5, with unresolved D. Trimming pared 6 bases from V and 6 bases from J, leaving 12 bases between. CDR3 size: 13 residues. Germline V lookup: CDR1 MDHEN, CDR2 SYDVKM. The CDR3 DNA reads TGTGCCAGCAGGACCCCGGTAGGTCAGCCCCAGCATTTT. Protein sequence: CASRTPVGQPQHF.

This clonotype was seen repeatedly, ten times or more. The rearrangement joins TRBV7-8 to TRBJ1-5; the D is unclear. Germline CDR1 reads SGHVS; CDR2 reads FQNEAQ. The CDR3 covers 15 residues. The V and J ends lost 5 bases and 5 bases respectively, with 16 bases between them. CDR3 sequence: CASSTPPGRDQPQHF. The CDR3 DNA reads as TGTGCCAGCAGCACACCCCCGGGTCGCGATCAGCCCCAGCATTTT.

The chain uses TRBV19 and TRBJ1-5; D is unclear. The germline gives CDR1 LNHDA, CDR2 SQIVND (reference sequence). This CDR3 is built from 16 residues. Trimming cost V 3 bases and J 2 bases, with 14 bases left between them. This CDR3 reads CASSIMAGRGNQPQHF. CDR3 DNA sequence: TGTGCCAGTAGTATTATGGCAGGCCGGGGCAATCAGCCCCAGCATTTT.

This sequence joins TRBV4-1 and TRBJ1-2, with TRBD1 identical over 9 bases. The CDR3 runs to 16 residues. The trim removed 0 bases at V and 8 bases at J, leaving 10 bases unmatched. Germline CDR1 reads MGHRA; CDR2 reads YSYEKL. The DNA for the CDR3 is TGCGCCAGCAGCCAAGACCCGGGACAGGGACCTTGGGGCTACACCTTC. As protein: CASSQDPGQGPWGYTF.

The chain uses TRBV9 and TRBJ1-4, with D possibly TRBD1 on 6 matching bases. Trimming stripped 4 bases from V and 3 bases from J, with 19 bases between. Germline CDR1 is SGDLS and CDR2 is YYNGEE. The CDR3 has 17 amino acids. The CDR3 spells CASSPRGTQGSNEKLFF. Written as DNA, the CDR3 is TGTGCCAGCAGCCCGCGGGGGACACAGGGTTCTAATGAAAAACTGTTTTTT.

A remark on this clonotype: One end of the junction does not line up with germline, which may come from a read error. J is TRBJ2-7 and V is TRBV10-2, with TRBD2 matching 8 bases. CDR1 WSHSY and CDR2 SAAADI come from the germline V gene. CDR3 length: 12 residues. CDR3 loop: CVSKRESYEQYF. In nucleotides, the CDR3 is TGCGTCAGCAAGCGGGAGTCCTACGAGCAGTACTTC.

This clonotype has a handful of counts. J is TRBJ2-2 and V is TRBV6-2 or TRBV6-3; 7 bases map to TRBD2. CDR1 and CDR2 from the germline V gene are MNHEY and SVGEGT. The CDR3 contains 16 residues. V dropped 8 bases and J dropped 7; count of bases not matched to a gene: 16. CDR3 in DNA: TGTGCCAGCCAAGACCCTAGCGGAGGGAGCCTCGGGGAGCTGTTTTTT. Its protein is CASQDPSGGSLGELFF.

This clonotype was detected a few times. The chain uses TRBV12-3 or TRBV12-4 and TRBJ2-1; 11 bases are shared with TRBD2. The CDR3 is 17 amino acids. V dropped 6 bases and J dropped 5; count of bases not matched to a gene: 12. The CDR3 region is CASRFSGRVLVDNEQFF. The CDR3 coding sequence is TGTGCCAGCAGATTTAGCGGGAGGGTCTTAGTAGACAATGAGCAGTTCTTC.

This clonotype was recorded many times. The chain couples TRBV3-1 to TRBJ2-7, with TRBD2 identical over 11 bases. CDR1 is LGHDT and CDR2 is YNNKEL in the germline V gene (reference sequence). The CDR3 is 15 residues long. V shed 1 base and J 3 bases; nucleotides not matched to a gene: 2. CDR3 region: CASSQGLAGIYEQYF. The CDR3 DNA is TGTGCCAGCAGCCAAGGACTAGCGGGAATCTACGAGCAGTACTTC.

This chain uses TRBV7-2 with TRBJ1-4; no clear D. Trimming took 0 bases from V and 8 from J, leaving 10 bases between them. This CDR3 spans 14 amino acids. Germline CDR1 and CDR2: SGHTA and FQGNSA. This chain's CDR3 is CASSLASIGEKLFF. The CDR3, as DNA: TGTGCCAGCAGCTTAGCCAGTATTGGGGAAAAACTGTTTTTT.

This clonotype was recorded at least ten times. DNA for the CDR3: TGTGCCAGCAGCCAACAGGGGTTTGATTCACCCCTCCACTTT. Encoded protein: CASSQQGFDSPLHF. The genes are TRBV6-1 and TRBJ1-6, with 7 bases aligning to TRBD1. The CDR3 extends over 14 amino acids. CDR1 is MNHNS, CDR2 SASEGT, per germline. After removal of 6 bases from V and 8 bases from J, the junction contained 7 bases not matched to a gene.

The chain has TRBV12-3 or TRBV12-4 and TRBJ2-2, with no clear D. The CDR3 length is 14 residues. V shed 8 bases and J shed 2 bases, with 12 bases lying between them. CDR3 coding DNA: TGTGCCAGCTCAAACTCAGGAAACACCGGGGAGCTGTTTTTT. It encodes CASSNSGNTGELFF.

In its sample, this clonotype was seen a few times. The chain is built from TRBV25-1 and TRBJ1-4; TRBD1 aligns across 8 bases. V trimming: 10 bases; J trimming: 3 bases; junction bases outside the gene matches: 10. CDR3 length: 15 residues. From germline, CDR1 is MGHDK and CDR2 SYGVNS. DNA for the CDR3: TGTGCCACCAGAGGAACGACAGGGGCTAATGAAAAACTGTTTTTT. This codes for CATRGTTGANEKLFF.

The V gene is TRBV10-2, the J gene TRBJ2-7; 11 bases line up with TRBD2. The germline gives CDR1 WSHSY, CDR2 SAAADI. The CDR3 consists of 16 residues. Trimming at V came to 6 bases and at J to 3 bases, leaving 10 bases not matched to a gene. The CDR3 here is CASRERLAGFFYEQYF. CDR3 DNA sequence: TGCGCCAGCAGAGAGAGACTAGCGGGATTTTTCTACGAGCAGTACTTC.

This clonotype has ten or more counts. The V gene is TRBV15, the J gene TRBJ2-2; D gene ambiguous. The CDR3 consists of 16 residues. V lost 1 base, J lost 5 bases, and 14 bases lay in between. Looked up from germline, CDR1 is LNHNV and CDR2 is YYDKDF (reference sequence). The CDR3 loop reads CATSRAGQLLTGELFF. The CDR3 DNA is TGTGCCACCAGCAGAGCCGGGCAGCTCCTAACCGGGGAGCTGTTTTTT.

The J gene is TRBJ2-1, the V gene TRBV28, with D perhaps assigned TRBD1 or TRBD2 (6 bases each). Germline V gives CDR1 MDHEN, CDR2 SYDVKM. This CDR3 region has 18 residues. With 2 bases removed from V and 10 bases from J, the gap between germline ends came to 27 bases. DNA for the CDR3: TGTGCCAGCAGTTTACGGGGGCTAAACGGGAAAAACGTCTACGAGCAGTTCTTC. This codes for CASSLRGLNGKNVYEQFF.

This clonotype has at least ten counts. The chain uses TRBV28 and TRBJ2-5; 9 bases are a match to TRBD2. This CDR3 region has 14 residues. V lost 6 bases and J lost 7; bases outside the gene matches: 9. Germline CDR1 and CDR2: MDHEN and SYDVKM. This CDR3 reads CASSLAGEGGTQYF. The DNA of the CDR3 is TGTGCCAGCAGCTTAGCGGGAGAGGGTGGGACCCAGTACTTC.

At least ten counts were recorded for this clonotype. In nucleotides, the CDR3 is TGTGCCAGCAGCCAAGACGTCGGTAATTCACCCCTCCACTTT. It yields the protein CASSQDVGNSPLHF. The chain employs TRBV3-1 and TRBJ1-6; D not resolved. With 0 bases removed from V and 6 bases from J, the gap between germline ends came to 6 bases. This CDR3 has 14 residues. Germline V lookup: CDR1 LGHDT, CDR2 YNNKEL (reference sequence). The whole variable domain, remainder taken from reference TRBV3-1 and TRBJ1-6, is DTAVSQTPKYLVTQMGNDKSIKCEQNLGHDTMYWYKQDSKKFLKIMFSYNNKELIINETVPNRFSPKSPDKAHLNLHINSLELGDSAVYFCASSQDVGNSPLHFGNGTRLTVT.

In this sample, this clonotype turned up many times. The chain employs TRBV27 and TRBJ1-4; TRBD1 matches 8 bases. The germline gives CDR1 MNHEY, CDR2 SMNVEV (reference sequence). This CDR3 spans 16 amino acids. J lost 13 bases, V lost 4 bases, and 17 bases had no gene match. CDR3 coding DNA: TGTGCCAGCAGTTCCGCCTTCCGGGACAGGAAAGGCAGACTGTTTTTT. Translated, it gives CASSSAFRDRKGRLFF.

The genes are TRBV20-1 and TRBJ1-5; D gene unclear. V was trimmed by 3 bases and J by 3 bases, leaving 9 bases between them. CDR3 size: 13 residues. CDR1 and CDR2 from the germline V gene are DFQATT and SNEGSKA (reference sequence). This CDR3 reads CSASSKINQPQHF. The DNA of the CDR3 is TGCAGTGCTAGCAGCAAGATCAATCAGCCCCAGCATTTT.

The chain has TRBV7-2 and TRBJ1-2; 8 nucleotides agree with TRBD1. The CDR3 spans 18 residues. CDR1 and CDR2 from the germline V gene are SGHTA and FQGNSA. V was clipped by 6 bases and J by 5 bases; unmatched bases: 20. CDR3 DNA: TGTGCCAGCAGGAACGGGCGGCCAGGGGGCGAGCTCGGGTATGGCTACACCTTC. Translating it yields CASRNGRPGGELGYGYTF.

A remark on this clonotype: Possible read error: a much larger clone is one base away. The chain uses TRBV6-8 and TRBJ2-2; 8 bases match TRBD1. CDR3 length: 15 residues. The germline V gene has CDR1 MNHGY and CDR2 SAAAGT. CDR3 sequence: CVSSWGTGNTGELFF. The CDR3 DNA reads TGTGTCAGCAGTTGGGGGACAGGGAACACCGGGGAGCTGTTTTTT.

The sample holds a few counts of this clonotype. The V and J genes are TRBV27 and TRBJ1-5; unclear D gene. The germline CDR1 and CDR2 sequences are MNHEY and SMNVEV (reference sequence). The CDR3 totals 10 residues. V dropped 4 bases and J dropped 5 bases, with 0 bases sitting between them. The chain's CDR3 is CASSYQPQHF. In DNA, the CDR3 is TGTGCCAGCAGTTATCAGCCCCAGCATTTT.